This TCR beta chain is drawn from a study of CD8+ T cells in alopecia areata. Study-level findings and limits: For lesional scalp, especially alopecia totalis/universalis, clonality was higher than in normal scalp. Clarity of TCR sharing across patients fell short of that in mice, possibly HLA-related.

This clone turned up a few times. Its cognate antigen is unknown. This CDR3 has 14 residues. The trim removed 6 bases at V and 4 bases at J, leaving 8 bases unmatched. CDR1 and CDR2 (germline): SQVTM, ANQGSEA. As the sequencing template, cDNA was produced by extracting RNA and reverse transcribing it. The method was immunoSEQ multiplex PCR; TCRdb's version includes in-frame clones alone and lacks a portion of them. The sample records 100,000 to 150,000 clones, less than 50% being singletons. Samples from alopecia areata patients were lesional scalp punch biopsies and peripheral blood. Starting from PBMCs, sorting isolated CD4+ and CD8+ T cells.

The chain combines TRBV29-1 with TRBJ2-5; 10 nucleotides line up with TRBD2. This receptor was taken from a human donor with alopecia areata. Material: NKG2D-low CD8+ T cells sorted from blood. CDR3 sequence (DNA): TGCAGCGTCGACCAGCGGGGGGGCAGAGAGACCCAGTACTTC. This translates into CSVDQRGGRETQYF. Supplemented by reference TRBV29-1 and TRBJ2-5, the full variable domain reads SAVISQKPSRDICQRGTSLTIQCQVDSQVTMMFWYRQQPGQSLTLIATANQGSEATYESGFVIDKFPISRPNLTFSTLTVSNMSPEDSSIYLCSVDQRGGRETQYFGPGTRLLVL.